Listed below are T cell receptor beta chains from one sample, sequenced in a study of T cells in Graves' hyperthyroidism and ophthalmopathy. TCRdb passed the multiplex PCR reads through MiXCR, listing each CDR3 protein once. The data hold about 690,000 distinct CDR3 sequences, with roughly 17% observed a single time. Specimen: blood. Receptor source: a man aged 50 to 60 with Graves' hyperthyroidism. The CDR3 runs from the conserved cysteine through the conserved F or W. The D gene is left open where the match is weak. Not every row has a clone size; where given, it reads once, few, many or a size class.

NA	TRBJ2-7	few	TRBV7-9	CASSPPTADEQYF	TGTGCCAGCAGCCCCCCAACGGCAGACGAGCAGTACTTC
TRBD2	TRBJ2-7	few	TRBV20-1	CSARLAGFPEQYF	TGCAGTGCAAGACTAGCGGGATTTCCCGAGCAGTACTTC
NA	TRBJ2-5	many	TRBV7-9	CASSLGQETQYF	TGTGCCAGCAGCTTAGGGCAAGAGACCCAGTACTTC
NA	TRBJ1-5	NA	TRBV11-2	CASSSDPSNQPQHF	TGTGCCAGCAGCTCCGACCCTAGCAATCAGCCCCAGCATTTT
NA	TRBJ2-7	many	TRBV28	CASSYGGTGNYEQYF	TGTGCCAGCAGTTACGGTGGAACCGGAAACTACGAGCAGTACTTC
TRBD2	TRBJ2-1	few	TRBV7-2	CASSLAHGLAATYNEQFF	TGTGCCAGCAGCTTAGCTCACGGACTAGCAGCCACCTACAATGAGCAGTTCTTC
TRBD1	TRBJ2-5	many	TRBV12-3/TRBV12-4	CASSRQGEETQYF	TGTGCCAGCAGTCGACAGGGGGAAGAGACCCAGTACTTC
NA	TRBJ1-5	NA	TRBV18	CTSSPGGNQPQHF	TGTACCAGCTCACCGGGAGGCAATCAGCCCCAGCATTTT
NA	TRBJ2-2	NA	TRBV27	CASSQNAGTPLLTGELFF	TGTGCCAGCAGTCAGAACGCCGGGACTCCCCTCCTCACCGGGGAGCTGTTTTTT
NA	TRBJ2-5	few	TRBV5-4	CASRRPNTETQYF	TGTGCCAGCAGAAGACCTAATACAGAGACCCAGTACTTC
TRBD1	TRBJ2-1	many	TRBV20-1	CSARGDRGDEQFF	TGCAGTGCTAGAGGGGACAGGGGGGATGAGCAGTTCTTC
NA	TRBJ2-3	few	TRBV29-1	CSAGPTDTQYF	TGCAGCGCGGGACCCACAGATACGCAGTATTTT
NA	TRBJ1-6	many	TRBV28	CASRTAYNSPLHF	TGTGCCAGCAGGACAGCCTATAATTCACCCCTCCACTTT
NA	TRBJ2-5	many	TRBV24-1	CATSDLNQGAETQYF	TGTGCCACCAGTGATTTGAATCAGGGAGCAGAGACCCAGTACTTC
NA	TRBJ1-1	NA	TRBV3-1	CASSQDGRWGGTEAFF	TGTGCCAGCAGCCAAGACGGCCGGTGGGGAGGCACTGAAGCTTTCTTT
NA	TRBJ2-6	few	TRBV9	CASSSPAETFSSGANVLTF	TGTGCCAGCAGCTCCCCCGCCGAGACCTTTTCCTCTGGGGCCAACGTCCTGACTTTC
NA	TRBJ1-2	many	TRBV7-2	CASSLLGWGYTF	TGTGCCAGCAGCTTACTAGGCTGGGGCTACACCTTC
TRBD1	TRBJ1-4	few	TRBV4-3	CASSQDSSQGGRYEKLFF	TGCGCCAGCAGCCAAGATTCGTCCCAGGGGGGGAGATATGAAAAACTGTTTTTT
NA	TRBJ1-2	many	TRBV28	CASSLLDGYTF	TGTGCCAGCAGCCTCCTGGATGGCTACACCTTC
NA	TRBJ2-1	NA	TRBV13	CASSPRSGGDYNEQFF	TGTGCCAGCAGCCCCCGCTCGGGCGGAGACTACAATGAGCAGTTCTTC
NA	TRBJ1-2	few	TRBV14	CASSQVTGLSYGYTF	TGTGCCAGCAGCCAAGTAACAGGACTTAGCTATGGCTACACCTTC
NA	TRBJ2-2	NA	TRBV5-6	CASSWTPGSGTGELFF	TGTGCCAGCAGCTGGACCCCAGGGTCGGGGACCGGGGAGCTGTTTTTT
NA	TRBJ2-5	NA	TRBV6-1	CASKNGRQETQYF	TGTGCCAGCAAAAACGGACGGCAAGAGACCCAGTACTTC
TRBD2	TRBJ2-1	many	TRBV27	CASSFYVAAGGYNEQFF	TGTGCCAGCAGTTTCTATGTAGCGGCGGGAGGCTACAATGAGCAGTTCTTC
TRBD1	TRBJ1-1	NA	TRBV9	CASSVGDRGRAFF	TGTGCCAGCAGCGTAGGGGACAGGGGGCGAGCTTTCTTT
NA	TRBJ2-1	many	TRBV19	CASSTIGGGEDEQFF	TGTGCCAGTAGTACCATAGGGGGGGGGGAAGATGAGCAGTTCTTC
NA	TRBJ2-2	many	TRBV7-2	CASSLGLLANTGELFF	TGTGCCAGCAGCTTAGGATTGCTAGCCAACACCGGGGAGCTGTTTTTT
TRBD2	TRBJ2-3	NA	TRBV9	CASSVPLAGGPDTQYF	TGTGCCAGCAGCGTACCCCTAGCGGGAGGGCCAGATACGCAGTATTTT
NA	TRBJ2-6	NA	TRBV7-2	CASSLKGYSGANVLTF	TGTGCCAGCAGCTTAAAGGGTTACTCTGGGGCCAACGTCCTGACTTTC
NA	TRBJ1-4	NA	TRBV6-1	CASSHAGGEEKLFF	TGTGCCAGCAGTCATGCGGGGGGGGAGGAAAAACTGTTTTTT
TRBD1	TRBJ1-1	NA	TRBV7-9	CASSILQGAGIEAFF	TGTGCCAGCAGCATATTACAGGGGGCTGGAATTGAAGCTTTCTTT
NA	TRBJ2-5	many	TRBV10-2	CASSEREETQYF	TGCGCCAGCAGTGAAAGGGAAGAGACCCAGTACTTC
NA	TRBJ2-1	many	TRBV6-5	CASSYTDSYNEQFF	TGTGCCAGCAGTTACACGGACTCCTACAATGAGCAGTTCTTC
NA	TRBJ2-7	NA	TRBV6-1	CASSGETPPSEQYF	TGTGCCAGCAGCGGGGAGACCCCTCCGAGCGAGCAGTACTTC
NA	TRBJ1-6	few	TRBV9	CASSVGPVNSPLHF	TGTGCCAGCAGCGTAGGACCCGTTAATTCACCCCTCCACTTT
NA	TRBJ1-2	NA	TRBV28	CASTLGTFYGYTF	TGTGCCAGCACCCTCGGGACCTTCTATGGCTACACCTTC
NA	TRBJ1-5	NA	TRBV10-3	CAISESGGLAQPQHF	TGTGCCATCAGTGAGTCAGGAGGGCTCGCTCAGCCCCAGCATTTT
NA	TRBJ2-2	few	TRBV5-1	CASSLRLPGRENTGELFF	TGCGCCAGCAGCTTGCGCCTACCGGGCAGGGAGAACACCGGGGAGCTGTTTTTT
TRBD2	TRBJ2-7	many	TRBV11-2	CASSERLAGANEQYF	TGTGCCAGCAGCGAGCGACTAGCGGGAGCCAACGAGCAGTACTTC
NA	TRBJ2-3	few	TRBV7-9	CASSLLGTQYF	TGTGCCAGCAGTCTATTGGGTACGCAGTATTTT
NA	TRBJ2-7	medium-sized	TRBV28	CASSPWGGNLIEQYF	TGTGCCAGCAGCCCGTGGGGCGGCAACCTAATCGAGCAGTACTTC
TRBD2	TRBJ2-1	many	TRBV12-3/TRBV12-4	CASRKRGLAGNEQFF	TGTGCCAGCAGGAAAAGAGGACTAGCGGGGAATGAGCAGTTCTTC
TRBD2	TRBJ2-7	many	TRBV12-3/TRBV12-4	CASSLGREGSSYEQYF	TGTGCCAGCAGTTTAGGGCGGGAGGGTAGCTCCTACGAGCAGTACTTC
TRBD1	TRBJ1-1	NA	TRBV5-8	CASSPHRGFNTEAFF	TGTGCCAGCAGCCCCCACAGGGGATTTAACACTGAAGCTTTCTTT
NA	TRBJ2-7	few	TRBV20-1	CSATLLSYEQYF	TGCAGTGCTACACTGCTCTCCTACGAGCAGTACTTC
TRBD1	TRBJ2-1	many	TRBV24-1	CATSDSGQGDDEQFF	TGTGCCACCAGTGATTCGGGACAGGGCGATGATGAGCAGTTCTTC
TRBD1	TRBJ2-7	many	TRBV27	CASSSPRDREEYF	TGTGCCAGCAGTTCACCAAGGGACAGGGAGGAGTACTTC
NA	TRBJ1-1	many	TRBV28	CATQGLTEAFF	TGTGCCACCCAGGGGTTGACTGAAGCTTTCTTT
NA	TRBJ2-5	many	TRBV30	CAWTSVGTQYF	TGTGCCTGGACCAGTGTCGGGACCCAGTACTTC
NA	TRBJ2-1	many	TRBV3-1	CASSRKSSYNEQFF	TGTGCCAGCAGTCGCAAGAGCTCCTACAATGAGCAGTTCTTC
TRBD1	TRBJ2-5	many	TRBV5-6	CASSAPYRGRTETQYF	TGTGCCAGCAGCGCACCTTACAGGGGGCGGACGGAGACCCAGTACTTC
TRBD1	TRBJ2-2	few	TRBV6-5	CASSYFGTAPGELFF	TGTGCCAGCAGTTACTTCGGGACAGCCCCGGGGGAGCTGTTTTTT
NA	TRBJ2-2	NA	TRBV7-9	CASSLRPSTGELFF	TGTGCCAGCAGCTTAAGGCCGAGCACCGGGGAGCTGTTTTTT
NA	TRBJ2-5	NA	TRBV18	CASSPPYQGGETQYF	TGTGCCAGCTCACCACCGTATCAGGGGGGAGAGACCCAGTACTTC
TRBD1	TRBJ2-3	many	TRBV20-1	CSATGIRDRGPDTQYF	TGCAGTGCCACCGGGATCCGGGACAGGGGGCCAGATACGCAGTATTTT
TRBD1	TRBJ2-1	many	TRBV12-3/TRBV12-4	CASSSGQGIQNEQFF	TGTGCCAGCAGTTCTGGACAGGGCATCCAGAATGAGCAGTTCTTC
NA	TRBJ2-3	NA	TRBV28	CAISYGATDTQYF	TGTGCCATCTCCTATGGAGCGACAGATACGCAGTATTTT
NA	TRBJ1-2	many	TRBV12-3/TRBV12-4	CASSFNPYGYTF	TGTGCCAGCAGTTTCAATCCCTATGGCTACACCTTC
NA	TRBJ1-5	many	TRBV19	CASSPGPRGQPQHF	TGTGCCAGTAGTCCGGGACCTAGGGGTCAGCCCCAGCATTTT